The clone carrying this T cell receptor beta chain was detected only a few times. An end of the junction differs from the germline gene, which may be a read error. The length of the CDR3 is 14 residues. CDR1 and CDR2 from the germline V gene are SGHVS and FNYEAQ. The sample belongs to a study of breast tumors, draining lymph nodes, adjacent tissues. Axillary draining lymph nodes of breast cancer patients supplied the node samples. Each CDR3 protein gets one entry after TCRdb re-called the multiplex PCR reads with MiXCR. The data contain 200,000 to 250,000 distinct CDR3 sequences, approximately 31% of them singletons.

The rearrangement joins TRBV7-6 to TRBJ2-1; the D gene is possibly TRBD2 (5 bases). The receptor was isolated from a female donor with breast cancer. Some clones in this sample may be carry-over from other donors' samples. The sample taken for sequencing was axillary lymph node tissue. This CDR3 is CVSSLRRAGDEQFF. The CDR3 DNA sequence: TGTGTCAGCAGCCTTCGAAGGGCGGGCGATGAGCAGTTCTTC. The full variable domain, in which reference TRBV7-6 and TRBJ2-1 provide the parts outside the CDR3, is GAGVSQSPRYKVTKRGQDVALRCDPISGHVSLYWYRQALGQGPEFLTYFNYEAQQDKSGLPNDRFSAERPEGSISTLTIQRTEQRDSAMYRCVSSLRRAGDEQFFGPGTRLTVL.